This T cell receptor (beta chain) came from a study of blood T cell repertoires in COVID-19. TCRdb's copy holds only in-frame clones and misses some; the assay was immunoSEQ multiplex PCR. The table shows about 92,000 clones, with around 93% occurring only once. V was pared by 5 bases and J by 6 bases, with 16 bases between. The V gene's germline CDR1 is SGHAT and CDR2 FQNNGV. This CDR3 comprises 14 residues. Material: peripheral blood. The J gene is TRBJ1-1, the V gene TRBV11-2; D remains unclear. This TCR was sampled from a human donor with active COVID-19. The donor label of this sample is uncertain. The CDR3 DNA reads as TGTGCCAGCAGCCCTTTGGGGAGGTATCCTGAAGCTTTCTTT. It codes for CASSPLGRYPEAFF.